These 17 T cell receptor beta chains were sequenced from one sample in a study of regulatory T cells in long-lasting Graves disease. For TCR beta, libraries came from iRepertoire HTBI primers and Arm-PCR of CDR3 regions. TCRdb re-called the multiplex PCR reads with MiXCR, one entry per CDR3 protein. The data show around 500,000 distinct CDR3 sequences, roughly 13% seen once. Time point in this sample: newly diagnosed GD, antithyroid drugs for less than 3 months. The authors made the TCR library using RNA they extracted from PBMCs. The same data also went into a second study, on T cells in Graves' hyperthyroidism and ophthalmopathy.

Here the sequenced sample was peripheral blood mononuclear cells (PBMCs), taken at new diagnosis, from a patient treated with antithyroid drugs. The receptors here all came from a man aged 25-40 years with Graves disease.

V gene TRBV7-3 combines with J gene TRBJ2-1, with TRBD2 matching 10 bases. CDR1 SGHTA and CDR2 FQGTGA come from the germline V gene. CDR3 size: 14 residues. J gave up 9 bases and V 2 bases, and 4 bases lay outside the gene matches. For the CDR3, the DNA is TGTGCCAGCAGCTTAGCTAGCGGGAGTGTTGAGCAGTTCTTC. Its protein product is CASSLASGSVEQFF.

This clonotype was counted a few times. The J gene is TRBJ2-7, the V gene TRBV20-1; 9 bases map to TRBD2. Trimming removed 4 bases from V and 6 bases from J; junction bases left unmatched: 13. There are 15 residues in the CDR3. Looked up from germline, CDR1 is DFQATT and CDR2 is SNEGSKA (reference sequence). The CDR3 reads CSANPGASGIGEQYF. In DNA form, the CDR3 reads TGCAGTGCTAACCCGGGGGCTAGCGGGATTGGCGAGCAGTACTTC.

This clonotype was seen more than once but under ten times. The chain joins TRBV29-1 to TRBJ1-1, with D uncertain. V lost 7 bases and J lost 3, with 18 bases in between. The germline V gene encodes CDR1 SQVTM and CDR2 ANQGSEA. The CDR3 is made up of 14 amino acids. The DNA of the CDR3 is TGCAGCGCCGGCCATGGTAACGCGGACACTGAAGCTTTCTTT. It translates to CSAGHGNADTEAFF. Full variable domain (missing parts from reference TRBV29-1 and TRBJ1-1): SAVISQKPSRDICQRGTSLTIQCQVDSQVTMMFWYRQQPGQSLTLIATANQGSEATYESGFVIDKFPISRPNLTFSTLTVSNMSPEDSSIYLCSAGHGNADTEAFFGQGTRLTVV.

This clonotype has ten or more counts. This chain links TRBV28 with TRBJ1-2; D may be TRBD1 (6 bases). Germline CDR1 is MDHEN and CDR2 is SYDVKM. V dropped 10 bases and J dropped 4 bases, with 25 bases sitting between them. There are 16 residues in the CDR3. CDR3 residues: CATRGHDRRVGYGYTF. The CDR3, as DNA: TGTGCCACCAGGGGCCACGACAGGCGGGTCGGCTATGGCTACACCTTC.

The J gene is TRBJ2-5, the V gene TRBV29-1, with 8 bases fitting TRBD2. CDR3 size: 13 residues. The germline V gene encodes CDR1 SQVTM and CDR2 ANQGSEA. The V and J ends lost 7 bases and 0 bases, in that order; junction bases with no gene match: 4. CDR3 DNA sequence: TGCAGCGCCCGGGGGGGGGACCAAGAGACCCAGTACTTC. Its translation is CSARGGDQETQYF.

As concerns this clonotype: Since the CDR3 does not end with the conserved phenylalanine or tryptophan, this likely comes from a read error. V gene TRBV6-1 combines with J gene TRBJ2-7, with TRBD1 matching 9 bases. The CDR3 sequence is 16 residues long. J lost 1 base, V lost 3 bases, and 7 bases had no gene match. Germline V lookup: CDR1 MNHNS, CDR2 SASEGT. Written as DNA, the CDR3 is TGTGCCAGCAGTGACGCCGGGACAGGGTTATCCTACGAGCAGTACTCC. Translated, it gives CASSDAGTGLSYEQYS.

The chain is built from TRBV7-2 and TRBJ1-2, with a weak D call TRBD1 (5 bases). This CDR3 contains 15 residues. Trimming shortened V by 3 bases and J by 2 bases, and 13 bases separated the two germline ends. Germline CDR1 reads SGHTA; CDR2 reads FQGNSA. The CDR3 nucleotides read TGTGCCAGCAGCTTCCAGGGTTCGGCCAACTATGGCTACACCTTC. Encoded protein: CASSFQGSANYGYTF.

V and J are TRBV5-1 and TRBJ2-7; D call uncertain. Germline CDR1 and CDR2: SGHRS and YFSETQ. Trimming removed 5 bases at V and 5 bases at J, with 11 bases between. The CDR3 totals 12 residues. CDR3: CASSRDNHEQYF. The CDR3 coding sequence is TGCGCCAGCAGTAGAGATAATCACGAGCAGTACTTC.

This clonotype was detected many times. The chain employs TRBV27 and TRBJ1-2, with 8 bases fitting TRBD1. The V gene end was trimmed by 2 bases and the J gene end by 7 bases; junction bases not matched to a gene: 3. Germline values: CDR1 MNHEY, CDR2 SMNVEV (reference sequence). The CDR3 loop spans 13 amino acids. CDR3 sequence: CASSLGQGGGYTF. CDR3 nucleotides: TGTGCCAGCAGTTTAGGACAGGGAGGTGGCTACACCTTC.

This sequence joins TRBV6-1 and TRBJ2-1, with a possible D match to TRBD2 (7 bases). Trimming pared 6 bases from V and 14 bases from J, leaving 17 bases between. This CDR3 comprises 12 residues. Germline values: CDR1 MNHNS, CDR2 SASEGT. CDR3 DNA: TGTGCCAGCAGATCGGGGGGCGTACAGGAGTTCTTC. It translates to CASRSGGVQEFF.

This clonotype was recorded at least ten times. CDR3 DNA: TGTGCCAGCAGTTCGACAGGACTAGCGGGAGGAGGTTACGAGCAGTACTTC. Translated: CASSSTGLAGGGYEQYF. The chain couples TRBV27 to TRBJ2-7, with 14 positions matching TRBD2. This CDR3 is built from 17 residues. CDR1 and CDR2 (germline): MNHEY, SMNVEV (reference sequence). Trimming removed 4 bases from V and 4 bases from J; junction bases left unmatched: 9.

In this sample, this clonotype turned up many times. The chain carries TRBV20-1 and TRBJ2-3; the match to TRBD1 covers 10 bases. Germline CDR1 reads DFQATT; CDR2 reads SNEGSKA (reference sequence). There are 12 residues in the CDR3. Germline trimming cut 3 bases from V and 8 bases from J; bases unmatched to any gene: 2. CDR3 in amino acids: CSARTGGSTQYF. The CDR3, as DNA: TGCAGTGCTAGGACAGGGGGCTCTACGCAGTATTTT.

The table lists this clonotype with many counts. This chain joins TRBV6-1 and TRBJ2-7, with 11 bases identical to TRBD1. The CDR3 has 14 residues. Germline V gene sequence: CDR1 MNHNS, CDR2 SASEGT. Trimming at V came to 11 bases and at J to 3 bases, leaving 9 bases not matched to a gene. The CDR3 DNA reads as TGTGCCGCCGGGAGGGGACAGGGGGTCTACGAGCAGTACTTC. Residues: CAAGRGQGVYEQYF.

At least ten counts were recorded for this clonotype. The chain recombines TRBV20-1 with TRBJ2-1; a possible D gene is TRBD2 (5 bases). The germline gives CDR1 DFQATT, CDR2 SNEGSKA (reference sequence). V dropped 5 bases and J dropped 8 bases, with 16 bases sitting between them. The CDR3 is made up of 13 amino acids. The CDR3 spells CSAHAGRVYEQFF. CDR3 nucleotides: TGCAGTGCTCACGCTGGGAGAGTCTATGAGCAGTTCTTC.

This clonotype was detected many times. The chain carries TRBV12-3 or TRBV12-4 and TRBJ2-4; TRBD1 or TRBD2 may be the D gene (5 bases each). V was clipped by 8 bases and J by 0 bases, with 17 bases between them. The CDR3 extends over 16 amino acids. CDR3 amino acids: CASGGWTSLAKNIQYF. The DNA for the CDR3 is TGTGCCAGCGGAGGCTGGACAAGTTTAGCCAAAAACATTCAGTACTTC.

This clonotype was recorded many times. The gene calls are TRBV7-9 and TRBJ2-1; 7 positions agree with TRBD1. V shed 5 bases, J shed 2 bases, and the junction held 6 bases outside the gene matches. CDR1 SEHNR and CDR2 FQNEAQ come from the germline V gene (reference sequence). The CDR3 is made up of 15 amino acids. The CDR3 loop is CASSRGQVPYNEQFF. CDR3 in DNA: TGTGCCAGCAGCCGAGGACAGGTTCCCTACAATGAGCAGTTCTTC.

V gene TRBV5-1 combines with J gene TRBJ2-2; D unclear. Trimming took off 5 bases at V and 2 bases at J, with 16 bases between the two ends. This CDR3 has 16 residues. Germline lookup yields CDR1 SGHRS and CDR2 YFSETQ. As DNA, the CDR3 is TGCGCCAGCAGGGCCGCGGTCAGGCGAAACACCGGGGAGCTGTTTTTT. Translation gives CASRAAVRRNTGELFF.